This entry is about one T cell receptor (beta chain). Its antigen is unknown. Germline loops: CDR1 MNHEY, CDR2 SMNVEV (reference sequence). The V end lost 7 bases, the J end lost 2 bases, and 15 bases lay between the germline ends. The CDR3 consists of 15 residues. Sequencing was performed with immunoSEQ multiplex PCR; in TCRdb, only in-frame clones are kept and a portion is missing. The data show more than 2,000,000 clones, with just over 90% seen just once and roughly 0.36% held by the top ten. These data come from a study of shared clonotypes between healthy human individuals. General study findings and limits: Clonotypes shared by all four sorted-subset donors had higher generation probabilities than non-shared clonotypes.

Sequenced sample: naive CD4+ T cells from PBMCs. The subset denotes: CD45RA+ positively selected. This chain links TRBV27 with TRBJ2-1; D perhaps matches TRBD1 (6 bases). This receptor was obtained from a man younger than 30 in good health. Some clones in this sample may be carry-over from other donors' samples. This CDR3 is CASTRLGTPYNEQFF. As DNA, the CDR3 is TGTGCCAGCACCCGCCTAGGGACACCCTACAATGAGCAGTTCTTC.